The source of this T cell receptor (beta chain) is a study of blood T cell repertoires in COVID-19. About the research overall: Samples taken during acute and convalescent COVID-19 were collected in the United States, Italy and Spain. The cDNA or gDNA used as material had been derived from T cells, B-cell-depleted T cells, or PBMCs.

V dropped 3 bases and J dropped 2; count of bases not matched to a gene: 9. Per germline, CDR1 LNHDA and CDR2 SQIVND (reference sequence). The CDR3 is 17 residues long. Assay: immunoSEQ multiplex PCR; the TCRdb copy retains only in-frame clones and omits some. This repertoire shows around 240,000 clones, 70% to 90% found once; its top ten account for roughly 3%. The sample consisted of peripheral blood. The receptor comes from a woman aged 25 to 39 who had recovered from COVID-19. This chain links TRBV19 with TRBJ2-3; 9 bases map to TRBD1. The CDR3 here is CASSMARDRAPTDTQYF. The DNA for the CDR3 is TGTGCCAGTAGTATGGCCCGGGACAGGGCCCCCACAGATACGCAGTATTTT.